Below are 27 T cell receptor beta chains sequenced from a single sample in a study of T cells after yellow fever vaccination. TCRdb re-analysed the 5' RACE reads in MiXCR, keeping a single row per CDR3 protein. Among approximately 510,000 distinct CDR3 sequences listed, 21% were seen once. Sequenced material: PBMCs, taken roughly 23 days after the first yellow fever vaccination. The receptors come from a man younger than 35 who received the YFV17D yellow fever vaccine.

This clonotype was seen a handful of times. The genes are TRBV3-1 and TRBJ1-3; D is perhaps TRBD1 (5 bases). Between the trimmed V and J ends, which lost 4 bases and 0 bases, there was a span of 10 bases. CDR3 size: 15 residues. The germline V gene encodes CDR1 LGHDT and CDR2 YNNKEL (reference sequence). The CDR3 DNA reads as TGTGCCAGCAGCCCAAGGGGATTCTCTGGAAACACCATATATTTT. It translates to CASSPRGFSGNTIYF.

The sample holds a few counts of this clonotype. The rearrangement uses TRBV18 and TRBJ2-5; 8 positions match TRBD1. Trimming removed 4 bases from V and 1 base from J; junction bases left unmatched: 5. The CDR3 loop spans 15 amino acids. CDR1 is KGHSH and CDR2 is LQKENI in the germline V gene. The CDR3 here is CASSQSTGAQETQYF. CDR3 nucleotide sequence: TGTGCCAGCTCACAGTCGACAGGGGCCCAAGAGACCCAGTACTTC.

The V call is TRBV12-3 or TRBV12-4, the J call TRBJ2-3, with D hard to call. This CDR3 has 13 amino acids. V gave up 3 bases and J gave up 5 bases, with 9 bases separating them. The CDR3 bases are TGTGCCAGCAGTTTTCTGGCTGGAGATACGCAGTATTTT. It is translated as CASSFLAGDTQYF.

This clonotype was seen a few times. V usage is TRBV20-1 and J usage is TRBJ2-2, with D unresolved. V was trimmed by 6 bases and J by 6 bases, leaving 11 bases between them. This CDR3 is 12 amino acids long. Germline CDR1 and CDR2: DFQATT and SNEGSKA (reference sequence). The CDR3 loop reads CSAVLGPGELFF. The CDR3 DNA sequence: TGCAGTGCCGTCCTAGGGCCCGGGGAGCTGTTTTTT.

The gene calls are TRBV7-6 and TRBJ2-2; no definite D call. Germline lookup yields CDR1 SGHVS and CDR2 FNYEAQ. V was shortened by 3 bases and J by 1 base, with 9 bases between the two germline ends. The CDR3 has 15 residues. Written as DNA, the CDR3 is TGTGCCAGCAGCTTGGATACAGAGAACACCGGGGAGCTGTTTTTT. Translated: CASSLDTENTGELFF.

This clonotype was observed a handful of times. The chain combines TRBV2 with TRBJ2-5; D might be TRBD1 (6 bases). V was cut by 6 bases and J by 7 bases, with 15 bases left in between. Germline assignment: CDR1 SNHLY and CDR2 FYNNEI. The CDR3 has 13 amino acids. CDR3 loop: CASSATGDRTQYF. CDR3 DNA sequence: TGTGCCAGCAGCGCGACAGGTGATAGGACCCAGTACTTC.

This clonotype was found a few times. The V call is TRBV12-3 or TRBV12-4, the J call TRBJ2-2; possible D gene TRBD1, 6 bases. The CDR3 is 14 residues long. Trimming shortened V by 6 bases and J by 5 bases, and 13 bases separated the two germline ends. CDR3 sequence reads: CASRPGVGTGELFF. The CDR3 DNA is TGTGCCAGCAGACCAGGGGTGGGAACCGGGGAGCTGTTTTTT.

This clonotype has more than one count but fewer than ten. The chain has TRBV3-1 and TRBJ2-1; D is ambiguous. V lost 2 bases to trimming and J lost 15 bases, with 14 bases between them. The CDR3 spans 12 residues. Looked up from germline, CDR1 is LGHDT and CDR2 is YNNKEL (reference sequence). CDR3 loop: CASSQNDQSSFF. The CDR3 bases are TGTGCCAGCAGCCAAAACGACCAGTCTTCGTTCTTC.

The V and J genes are TRBV20-1 and TRBJ2-1; the D is unclear. Germline V gene data show CDR1 as DFQATT and CDR2 as SNEGSKA (reference sequence). The CDR3 length is 16 residues. Trimming took off 0 bases at V and 0 bases at J, with 12 bases between the two ends. The chain's CDR3 is CSARDRTGNSYNEQFF. CDR3 DNA: TGCAGTGCTAGAGATCGCACCGGAAACTCCTACAATGAGCAGTTCTTC.

The rearrangement links TRBV20-1 to TRBJ1-1, with unresolved D. CDR3 length equals 12 residues. Germline V gene data show CDR1 as DFQATT and CDR2 as SNEGSKA (reference sequence). V lost 3 bases and J lost 4, with 9 bases in between. The DNA of the CDR3 is TGCAGTGCTAGCTCGGTAAGCACTGAAGCTTTCTTT. As protein: CSASSVSTEAFF.

The chain is built from TRBV15 and TRBJ1-1; no definite D call. Trimming cost V 5 bases and J 0 bases, with 7 bases left between them. The CDR3 sequence is 13 residues long. Germline CDR1 LNHNV, CDR2 YYDKDF (reference sequence). The CDR3 protein is CATSVDLNTEAFF. CDR3 sequence (DNA): TGTGCCACCAGCGTTGACTTGAACACTGAAGCTTTCTTT.

This clonotype appeared a few times. The chain joins TRBV9 to TRBJ2-3; D may be TRBD1 (6 bases). Germline V lookup: CDR1 SGDLS, CDR2 YYNGEE. The CDR3 totals 14 residues. V lost 0 bases and J lost 6, with 11 bases in between. The CDR3 DNA follows: TGTGCCAGCAGCGTAGGACAGGATTGGGATACGCAGTATTTT. It yields the protein CASSVGQDWDTQYF.

This rearrangement joins TRBV27 to TRBJ1-2; TRBD1 might be the D (6 bases). Germline V gene data show CDR1 as MNHEY and CDR2 as SMNVEV (reference sequence). Trimming stripped 3 bases from V and 3 bases from J, with 11 bases between. This CDR3 contains 14 residues. For the CDR3, the DNA is TGTGCCAGCAGTTTTCGAGGGGGTTACTATGGCTACACCTTC. Translation: CASSFRGGYYGYTF.

This clonotype was detected a few times. This sequence joins TRBV7-2 and TRBJ1-1; D unclear. Trimming took 4 bases from V and 10 from J, leaving 16 bases between them. Germline assignment: CDR1 SGHTA and CDR2 FQGNSA. The CDR3 has 13 amino acids. This CDR3 reads CASSSQVSGLAFF. The DNA of the CDR3 is TGTGCCAGCAGCTCGCAGGTCTCAGGTCTAGCTTTCTTT.

This clonotype was seen a few times. V gene TRBV5-6 combines with J gene TRBJ2-3, with D unclear. The CDR3 has 17 amino acids. V lost 3 bases, J lost 0 bases, and 17 bases lay in between. The V gene's germline CDR1 is SGHDT and CDR2 YYEEEE. This CDR3 reads CASSYSPQGISTDTQYF. The CDR3 DNA reads TGTGCCAGCAGCTACTCTCCTCAAGGAATTAGCACAGATACGCAGTATTTT.

This clonotype was seen once. This rearrangement joins TRBV3-1 to TRBJ1-1; TRBD1 aligns across 7 bases. With V trimmed by 0 bases and J by 10 bases, 8 bases remained unmatched. Looked up from germline, CDR1 is LGHDT and CDR2 is YNNKEL (reference sequence). CDR3 length equals 14 residues. CDR3: CASSQDLRGQRAFF. CDR3 coding DNA: TGTGCCAGCAGCCAAGATCTTAGGGGACAGCGAGCTTTCTTT.

The rearrangement joins TRBV9 to TRBJ2-1, with D perhaps matching TRBD2 (6 bases). The V end lost 4 bases, the J end lost 2 bases, and 13 bases lay between the germline ends. From germline, CDR1 is SGDLS and CDR2 YYNGEE. This CDR3 comprises 15 residues. The CDR3 nucleotides are TGTGCCAGCAGCCCCCGCGCGGGGACCTACAATGAGCAGTTCTTC. Translated: CASSPRAGTYNEQFF.

The sample holds a few counts of this clonotype. The V call is TRBV7-2, the J call TRBJ2-5; 9 bases match TRBD2. The CDR3 extends over 17 amino acids. Germline loops: CDR1 SGHTA, CDR2 FQGNSA. V was clipped by 1 base and J by 4 bases; unmatched bases: 10. The CDR3 sequence: CASSLGVRGGARETQYF. Written as DNA, the CDR3 is TGTGCCAGCAGCTTAGGTGTTCGCGGGGGGGCCAGAGAGACCCAGTACTTC.

The chain has TRBV12-3 or TRBV12-4 and TRBJ1-6, with TRBD1 identical over 8 bases. V was clipped by 4 bases and J by 9 bases; unmatched bases: 8. The CDR3 is 15 amino acids. The chain's CDR3 is CASSSLDRGSSPLHF. CDR3 sequence (DNA): TGTGCCAGCAGTTCTCTAGACAGGGGTAGTTCACCCCTCCACTTT.

The chain combines TRBV7-2 with TRBJ2-3; the match to TRBD2 covers 10 bases. Germline V CDR1 and CDR2: SGHTA, FQGNSA. The CDR3 runs to 16 residues. Trimming at V came to 5 bases and at J to 0 bases, leaving 5 bases not matched to a gene. The CDR3 DNA reads as TGTGCCAGCAGCACGACTAGCGGGCGTAGCACAGATACGCAGTATTTT. Translation: CASSTTSGRSTDTQYF.

This clonotype was recorded many times. V is TRBV25-1 and J is TRBJ2-3; D is ambiguous. The CDR3 runs to 15 residues. Trimming pared 3 bases from V and 2 bases from J, leaving 12 bases between. The germline V gene has CDR1 MGHDK and CDR2 SYGVNS. The CDR3 DNA sequence: TGTGCCAGCAGTGAGTGGTCAGAGTTCACAGATACGCAGTATTTT. This gives the protein CASSEWSEFTDTQYF.

The V call is TRBV5-1, the J call TRBJ2-5; D gene unclear. CDR1 and CDR2 from the germline V gene are SGHRS and YFSETQ. V was shortened by 0 bases and J by 5 bases, with 8 bases between the two germline ends. This CDR3 contains 13 residues. In DNA form, the CDR3 reads TGCGCCAGCAGCTTGGGTCTTCTCGAGACCCAGTACTTC. Protein: CASSLGLLETQYF. Looking up the rest from reference TRBV5-1 and TRBJ2-5 gives the full variable domain: KAGVTQTPRYLIKTRGQQVTLSCSPISGHRSVSWYQQTPGQGLQFLFEYFSETQRNKGNFPGRFSGRQFSNSRSEMNVSTLELGDSALYLCASSLGLLETQYFGPGTRLLVL.

This clonotype was seen a handful of times. This chain connects TRBV10-3 to TRBJ1-1, with a tentative D call TRBD1 (5 bases). CDR1 is ENHRY, CDR2 SYGVKD, per germline. Trimming pared 4 bases from V and 0 bases from J, leaving 6 bases between. This CDR3 region has 13 residues. CDR3 sequence reads: CAISGQMNTEAFF. In nucleotides, the CDR3 is TGTGCCATCAGTGGACAGATGAACACTGAAGCTTTCTTT.

The chain employs TRBV4-3 and TRBJ2-1, with TRBD2 matching over 10 bases. The CDR3 runs 16 residues. The germline V gene has CDR1 LGHNA and CDR2 YSLEER. V was clipped by 0 bases and J by 5 bases; unmatched bases: 4. The CDR3: CASSQDTSGIDNEQFF. The DNA of the CDR3 is TGCGCCAGCAGCCAAGATACTAGCGGGATAGACAATGAGCAGTTCTTC.

The CDR3 coding sequence is TGCGCCAGCAGCCAAGATATCGGCCCACGGGAGCTGTTTTTT. The encoded protein is CASSQDIGPRELFF. The rearrangement uses TRBV4-3 and TRBJ2-2, with D uncertain. The CDR3 is made up of 14 amino acids. Trimming took 0 bases from V and 9 from J, leaving 11 bases between them. The germline gives CDR1 LGHNA, CDR2 YSLEER.

This sequence joins TRBV4-2 and TRBJ2-5; TRBD2 might be the D (5 bases). The CDR3 totals 16 residues. The V end was cut by 4 bases, the J end by 3 bases, with 18 bases between. Germline CDR1 LGHNA, CDR2 YNFKEQ. The CDR3 region is CASSPGSGPSKETQYF. The CDR3 DNA is TGTGCCAGCAGCCCTGGGAGCGGTCCTTCTAAAGAGACCCAGTACTTC.

This chain links TRBV6-2 or TRBV6-3 with TRBJ2-2; D is unresolved. The germline CDR1 and CDR2 sequences are MNHEY and SVGEGT. The CDR3 length is 16 residues. The V end was cut by 6 bases, the J end by 2 bases, with 16 bases between. CDR3 in amino acids: CASRPWGGPNTGELFF. In DNA form, the CDR3 reads TGTGCCAGCAGGCCATGGGGTGGGCCCAACACCGGGGAGCTGTTTTTT.